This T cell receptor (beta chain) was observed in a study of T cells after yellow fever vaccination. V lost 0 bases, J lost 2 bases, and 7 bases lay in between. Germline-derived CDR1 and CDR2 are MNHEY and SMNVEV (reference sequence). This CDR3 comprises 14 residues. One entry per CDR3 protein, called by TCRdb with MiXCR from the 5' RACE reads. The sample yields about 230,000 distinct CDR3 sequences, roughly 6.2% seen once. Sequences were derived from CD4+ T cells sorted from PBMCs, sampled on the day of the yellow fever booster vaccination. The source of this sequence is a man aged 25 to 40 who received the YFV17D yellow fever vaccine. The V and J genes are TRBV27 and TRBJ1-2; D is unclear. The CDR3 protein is CASSLSSMNYGYTF. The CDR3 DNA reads TGTGCCAGCAGTTTATCCTCAATGAACTATGGCTACACCTTC.